The rows below give T cell receptor beta chains drawn from one sample of a study of monozygotic twins with inflammatory bowel disease. With the 5' RACE reads reprocessed, TCRdb shows one record per CDR3 protein and no DNA. This sample contains roughly 300,000 distinct CDR3 sequences. The sample taken for sequencing was blood. The receptor source for this set is a human donor with ulcerative colitis or Crohn's disease, or a healthy co-twin of an affected twin (not recorded which). CDR3s include the opening cysteine and the closing phenylalanine or tryptophan. The order of the fields is V gene, J gene, CDR3 length, CDR3 protein.

v_call: TRBV30
j_call: TRBJ2-3
cdr3_length: 12
cdr3_aa: CAWSVLTDTQYF

v_call: TRBV11-2
j_call: TRBJ2-7
cdr3_length: 15
cdr3_aa: CASSLVGLRAYEQYF

v_call: TRBV27
j_call: TRBJ2-7
cdr3_length: 15
cdr3_aa: CASSPEIGETYEQYF

v_call: TRBV12-3/TRBV12-4
j_call: TRBJ2-7
cdr3_length: 11
cdr3_aa: CASSPNREQYF

v_call: TRBV20-1
j_call: TRBJ2-1
cdr3_length: 15
cdr3_aa: CSARDVLQGIDEQFF

v_call: TRBV29-1
j_call: TRBJ2-7
cdr3_length: 14
cdr3_aa: CSVATDRGRGEQYF

v_call: TRBV15
j_call: TRBJ2-7
cdr3_length: 15
cdr3_aa: CATSRERGVSYEQYF

v_call: TRBV9
j_call: TRBJ2-7
cdr3_length: 14
cdr3_aa: CASSSGQEFDEQYF

v_call: TRBV23-1
j_call: TRBJ2-3
cdr3_length: 14
cdr3_aa: CASSFQGPTDTQYF

v_call: TRBV19
j_call: TRBJ2-3
cdr3_length: 18
cdr3_aa: CASSISLGGAGSTDTQYF

v_call: TRBV4-3
j_call: TRBJ2-1
cdr3_length: 14
cdr3_aa: CASSGLADYNEQFF

v_call: TRBV7-3
j_call: TRBJ2-3
cdr3_length: 15
cdr3_aa: CASSLDRGNTDTQYF

v_call: TRBV24-1
j_call: TRBJ2-1
cdr3_length: 16
cdr3_aa: CATSDHLQGLYNEQFF

v_call: TRBV12-3/TRBV12-4
j_call: TRBJ2-5
cdr3_length: 12
cdr3_aa: CASSQDSKTQYF

v_call: TRBV12-1
j_call: TRBJ2-5
cdr3_length: 17
cdr3_aa: CASSFAPIAAHQETQYF

v_call: TRBV7-9
j_call: TRBJ2-7
cdr3_length: 12
cdr3_aa: CASTIQGNEQYF

v_call: TRBV29-1
j_call: TRBJ1-6
cdr3_length: 13
cdr3_aa: CGLRETPNSPLHF

v_call: TRBV15
j_call: TRBJ1-3
cdr3_length: 16
cdr3_aa: CATSRERGFTGNTIYF